This T cell receptor (beta chain) is drawn from a study of shared clonotypes between healthy human individuals. Sequencing was performed with immunoSEQ multiplex PCR; in TCRdb, only in-frame clones are kept and a portion is missing. The sample lists about 2.1 million clones; roughly 93% were seen once. Trimming took off 0 bases at V and 0 bases at J, with 6 bases between the two ends. Germline-derived CDR1 and CDR2 are SGDLS and YYNGEE. The CDR3 totals 14 residues. Regarding the study as a whole: In this cohort, only blood was sampled, and tissue repertoires likely differ.

As concerns this clone: Antigen specificity is unknown.

Naive CD8 populations comprised CD45RO-negative cells positively selected for CCR7, excluding terminally differentiated effector memory CD45RA+ cells. This chain connects TRBV9 to TRBJ1-1; no reliable D call. The sequence derives from a young man in good health. Some clones in this sample may be carry-over from other donors' samples. The sample was naive CD8+ T cells from PBMCs. CDR3 loop: CASSVGYVNTEAFF. The CDR3 DNA sequence: TGTGCCAGCAGCGTAGGGTACGTGAACACTGAAGCTTTCTTT.